This TCR beta chain was identified during a study of regulatory T cells in long-lasting Graves disease. This CDR3 comprises 13 residues. The germline V gene encodes CDR1 SGHTA and CDR2 FQGTGA. Trimming cost V 4 bases and J 5 bases, with 9 bases left between them. With iRepertoire HTBI primers and Arm-PCR of CDR3 regions, TCR beta libraries were built. One entry per CDR3 protein, called by TCRdb with MiXCR from the multiplex PCR reads. Counted here are over 350,000 distinct CDR3 sequences, 14% occurring once; the ten biggest clones make up approximately 19%. The sample's time point: newly diagnosed GD, antithyroid drugs for less than 3 months. The TCR library used RNA extracted from PBMCs. This clonotype was recorded a few times. The same sample was also used in a study of T cells in Graves' hyperthyroidism and ophthalmopathy.

The sample in question was peripheral blood mononuclear cells (PBMCs), obtained at new diagnosis, from a patient treated with antithyroid drugs. The chain carries TRBV7-3 and TRBJ2-1; tentatively, D is TRBD2 (6 bases). The TCR comes from a woman aged 45-65 years with Graves disease. The CDR3 DNA is TGTGCCAGCAGCTCCTCTAGCGACAATGAGCAGTTCTTC. Amino acid sequence: CASSSSSDNEQFF. Filled out from reference TRBV7-3 and TRBJ2-1, the complete variable domain reads GAGVSQTPSNKVTEKGKYVELRCDPISGHTALYWYRQSLGQGPEFLIYFQGTGAADDSGLPNDRFFAVRPEGSVSTLKIQRTERGDSAVYLCASSSSSDNEQFFGPGTRLTVL.